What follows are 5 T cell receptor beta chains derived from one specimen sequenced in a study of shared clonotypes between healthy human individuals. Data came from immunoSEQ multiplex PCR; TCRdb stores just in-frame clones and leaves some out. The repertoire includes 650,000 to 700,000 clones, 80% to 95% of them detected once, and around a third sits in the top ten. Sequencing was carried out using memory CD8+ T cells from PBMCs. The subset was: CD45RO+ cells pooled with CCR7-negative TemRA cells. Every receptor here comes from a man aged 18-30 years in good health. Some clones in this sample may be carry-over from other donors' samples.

CDR3 nucleotide sequence: TGTGCCAGCAGTCCTCAGGTGAACTCTGGAAACACCATATATTTT. Translated: CASSPQVNSGNTIYF. The J gene is TRBJ1-3, the V gene TRBV27; D is unclear. V lost 5 bases and J lost 0, with 11 bases in between. This CDR3 is built from 15 residues. Germline loops: CDR1 MNHEY, CDR2 SMNVEV (reference sequence).

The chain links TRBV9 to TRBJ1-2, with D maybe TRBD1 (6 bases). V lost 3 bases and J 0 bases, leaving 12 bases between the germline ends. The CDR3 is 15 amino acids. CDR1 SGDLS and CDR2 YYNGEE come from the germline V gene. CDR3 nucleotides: TGTGCCAGCAGCGGAAGGGCAGGGGCTAACTATGGCTACACCTTC. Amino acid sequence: CASSGRAGANYGYTF. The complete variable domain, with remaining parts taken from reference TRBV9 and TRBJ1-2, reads DSGVTQTPKHLITATGQRVTLRCSPRSGDLSVYWYQQSLDQGLQFLIQYYNGEERAKGNILERFSAQQFPDLHSELNLSSLELGDSALYFCASSGRAGANYGYTFGSGTRLTVV.

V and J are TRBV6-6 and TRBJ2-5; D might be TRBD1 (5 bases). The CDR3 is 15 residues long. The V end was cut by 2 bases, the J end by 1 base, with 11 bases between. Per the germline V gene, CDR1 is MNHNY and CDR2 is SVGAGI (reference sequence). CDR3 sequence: CASSYNTQGQETQYF. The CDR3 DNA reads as TGTGCCAGCAGTTACAACACGCAGGGCCAAGAGACCCAGTACTTC.

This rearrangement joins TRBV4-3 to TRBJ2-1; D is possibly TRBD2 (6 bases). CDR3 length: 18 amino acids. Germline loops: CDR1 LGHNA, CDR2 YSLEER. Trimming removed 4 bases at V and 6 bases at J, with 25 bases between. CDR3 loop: CASSPHVTGTWAINEQFF. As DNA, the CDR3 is TGCGCCAGCAGCCCCCACGTGACCGGGACTTGGGCCATCAATGAGCAGTTCTTC.

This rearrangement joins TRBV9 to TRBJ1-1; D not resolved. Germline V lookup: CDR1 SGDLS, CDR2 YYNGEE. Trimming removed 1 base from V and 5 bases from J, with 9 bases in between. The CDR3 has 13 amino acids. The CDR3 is CASSVFEHTEAFF. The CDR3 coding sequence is TGTGCCAGCAGCGTATTCGAGCATACTGAAGCTTTCTTT.